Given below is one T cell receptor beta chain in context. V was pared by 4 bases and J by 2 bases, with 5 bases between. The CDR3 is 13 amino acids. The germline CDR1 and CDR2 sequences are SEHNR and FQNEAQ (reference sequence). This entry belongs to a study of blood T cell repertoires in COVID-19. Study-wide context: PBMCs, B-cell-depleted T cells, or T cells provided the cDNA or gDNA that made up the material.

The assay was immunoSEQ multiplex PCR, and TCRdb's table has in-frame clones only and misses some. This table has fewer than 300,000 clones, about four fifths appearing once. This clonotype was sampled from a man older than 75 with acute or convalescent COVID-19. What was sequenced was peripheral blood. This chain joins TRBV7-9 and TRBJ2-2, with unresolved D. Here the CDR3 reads CASSSLNTGELFF. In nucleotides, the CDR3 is TGTGCCAGCAGCTCTCTTAACACCGGGGAGCTGTTTTTT.